Listed here is a single TCR beta chain. Its antigen is currently unknown. The entry originates in a study of cytomegalovirus exposure and HLA in healthy donors. The germline V gene has CDR1 SGHRS and CDR2 YFSETQ. The CDR3 has 15 amino acids. The trim removed 0 bases at V and 8 bases at J, leaving 7 bases unmatched. Amplification used 60 Vbeta primers and 13 Jbeta primers. Methods used by the authors: In a later analysis, the count reached about 75 million unique TCR beta chains, with about 11 million shared. Assay: immunoSEQ multiplex PCR; the TCRdb copy retains only in-frame clones and omits some. The V and J calls and the clone size are those of that table, but D and trimming were determined from the DNA. Of 120,000 or so clones listed, over 60% were seen once; the top ten hold approximately 1.4%. Study-level points and caveats: In all likelihood, a cluster of highly shared sequence variants was a sequencing artifact. Later work showed greater clonal expansion in HLA-associated TCR beta chains than in equally common others.

The sample comprised PBMCs. The chain joins TRBV5-1 to TRBJ1-2; 10 positions agree with TRBD1. This receptor was identified in a man between 18 and 29 years old in good health and CMV-seronegative. CDR3 residues: CASSLADRGLEGYTF. Here the CDR3 DNA reads TGCGCCAGCAGCTTGGCCGACAGGGGGCTGGAAGGCTACACCTTC.